This entry describes one TCR beta chain. Its antigen remains unknown. The data were obtained in a study of memory CD4+ T cells and cytomegalovirus serostatus. Looking at the study overall: Donors were healthy Belgian adults, 10 or so CMV seropositive and around 23 seronegative.

Single viable CD3+CD4+CD8-CD45RO+ cells were sorted as the memory CD4+ T cells. CMV serostatus came from serum IgG against pp150, pp28, p38, p52. Findings and caveats of the study: About two fifths of the roughly 150 known CMV-associated TCRbeta sequences appeared in CD4+ memory.

Trimming removed 5 bases at V and 0 bases at J, with 11 bases between. CDR3 length: 14 residues. CDR1 is MNHNS and CDR2 is SASEGT in the germline V gene. The repertoire was sequenced with immunoSEQ multiplex PCR; TCRdb's copy has only in-frame clones and lacks some. Of some 50,000 clones listed, around 78% are singletons. The sequence was collected from an adult in good health and CMV-seronegative. Sequenced material: memory CD4+ T cells from blood. The genes are TRBV6-1 and TRBJ2-7; D remains ambiguous. This CDR3 reads CASSLDVLSYEQYF. The CDR3 region has the DNA TGTGCCAGCAGTCTGGACGTTCTCTCCTACGAGCAGTACTTC.